What follows are 21 T cell receptor beta chains derived from one specimen sequenced in a study of blood T cell repertoires in COVID-19. Libraries were prepared by immunoSEQ multiplex PCR; TCRdb keeps only in-frame clonotypes and omits some of them. The data contain tens of thousands of clones, 70% to 90% of them singletons. The sequenced sample consisted of peripheral blood. These receptors were taken from a woman aged 55-75 years with acute or convalescent COVID-19.

This rearrangement joins TRBV9 to TRBJ2-5; 14 positions agree with TRBD2. V trimming: 4 bases; J trimming: 5 bases; junction bases outside the gene matches: 10. There are 17 residues in the CDR3. Looked up from germline, CDR1 is SGDLS and CDR2 is YYNGEE. The CDR3 DNA follows: TGTGCCAGCAGCTCGACTAGCGGGAGGGCCTTGGGCGAGACCCAGTACTTC. This gives the protein CASSSTSGRALGETQYF.

CDR3 in amino acids: CAISEKGGGTGDEQFF. CDR3 nucleotides: TGTGCCATCAGTGAGAAGGGCGGGGGGACTGGGGATGAGCAGTTCTTC. The rearrangement uses TRBV10-3 and TRBJ2-1; 8 nucleotides agree with TRBD2. This CDR3 spans 16 amino acids. Trimming at V came to 2 bases and at J to 8 bases, leaving 11 bases not matched to a gene. Germline CDR1 and CDR2: ENHRY and SYGVKD.

The genes are TRBV15 and TRBJ1-4; D ambiguous. The germline V gene has CDR1 LNHNV and CDR2 YYDKDF (reference sequence). V was trimmed by 0 bases and J by 7 bases, leaving 12 bases between them. The CDR3 contains 15 residues. The DNA of the CDR3 is TGTGCCACCAGCAGAGAGGTCCTCGGAGGTGAAAAACTGTTTTTT. Protein sequence: CATSREVLGGEKLFF.

The chain carries TRBV11-2 and TRBJ2-5, with no clear D. V was pared by 2 bases and J by 5 bases, with 9 bases between. CDR1 SGHAT and CDR2 FQNNGV come from the germline V gene. The CDR3 contains 13 residues. The CDR3 nucleotides read TGTGCCAGCAGCTTATACAGTCGGGAGACCCAGTACTTC. Protein: CASSLYSRETQYF.

The chain uses TRBV6-5 and TRBJ1-2, with 7 bases lining up with TRBD1. CDR3 length: 14 amino acids. CDR1 MNHEY and CDR2 SVGAGI come from the germline V gene. J gave up 3 bases and V 8 bases, and 9 bases lay outside the gene matches. The CDR3: CASGSGGNYYGYTF. In nucleotides, the CDR3 is TGTGCCAGCGGCTCAGGGGGAAACTACTATGGCTACACCTTC.

J is TRBJ1-5 and V is TRBV27, with D uncertain. V shed 3 bases and J shed 4 bases, with 10 bases lying between them. Germline-derived CDR1 and CDR2 are MNHEY and SMNVEV (reference sequence). CDR3 size: 14 residues. CDR3 sequence reads: CASSFEGLNQPQHF. The CDR3 region has the DNA TGTGCCAGCAGTTTCGAGGGCCTGAATCAGCCCCAGCATTTT.

The chain recombines TRBV3-1 (or the pseudogene TRBV3-2) with TRBJ1-6; D call uncertain. This CDR3 is built from 15 residues. V was clipped by 2 bases and J by 4 bases, with 9 bases between them. Germline V lookup: CDR1 LGHDT, CDR2 YNNKEL (reference sequence). The CDR3 DNA is TGTGCCAGCAGCCAAACCCTGGCATATAATTCACCCCTCCACTTT. It translates to CASSQTLAYNSPLHF.

This CDR3 is CASSAGNRATGELFF. CDR3 DNA: TGTGCCAGCAGCGCGGGGAACCGAGCGACCGGGGAGCTGTTTTTT. The chain couples TRBV9 to TRBJ2-2, with D possibly TRBD2 on 5 matching bases. Germline CDR1 SGDLS, CDR2 YYNGEE. Between the trimmed V and J ends, which lost 3 bases and 5 bases, there was a span of 14 bases. The CDR3 has 15 amino acids.

The chain is built from TRBV18 and TRBJ2-2, with TRBD1 identical over 7 bases. V gave up 5 bases and J gave up 4 bases; unmatched junction bases: 7. This CDR3 comprises 15 residues. Germline CDR1 reads KGHSH; CDR2 reads LQKENI. Here the CDR3 reads CASSTTQGSTGELFF. The DNA of the CDR3 is TGTGCCAGCTCAACCACACAGGGGAGCACCGGGGAGCTGTTTTTT.

V is TRBV9 and J is TRBJ1-1; D gene unclear. CDR1 SGDLS and CDR2 YYNGEE come from the germline V gene. The CDR3 is made up of 16 amino acids. V gave up 0 bases and J gave up 2 bases, with 14 bases separating them. For the CDR3, the DNA is TGTGCCAGCAGCGTAGTAGGAACAGCTATTAACACTGAAGCTTTCTTT. It is translated as CASSVVGTAINTEAFF.

The V call is TRBV7-3, the J call TRBJ2-2; 10 bases map to TRBD2. CDR1 SGHTA and CDR2 FQGTGA come from the germline V gene. The CDR3 is 17 amino acids. V shed 0 bases and J 2 bases; nucleotides not matched to a gene: 3. The CDR3 DNA reads as TGTGCCAGCAGCTTAACCCCACTAGCGGGAAACACCGGGGAGCTGTTTTTT. Protein sequence: CASSLTPLAGNTGELFF.

The rearrangement uses TRBV6-2 or TRBV6-3 and TRBJ2-7; the match to TRBD2 covers 9 bases. Trimming at V came to 2 bases and at J to 3 bases, leaving 5 bases not matched to a gene. Germline V gene data show CDR1 as MNHEY and CDR2 as SVGEGT. This CDR3 region has 15 residues. CDR3 residues: CASSYASGNLYEQYV. In DNA, the CDR3 is TGTGCCAGCAGTTACGCTAGCGGGAACCTCTACGAGCAGTACGTC.

The chain has TRBV7-2 and TRBJ1-6; the D gene is possibly TRBD1 (6 bases). Trimming removed 5 bases from V and 9 bases from J, with 11 bases in between. In germline, CDR1 is SGHTA, CDR2 FQGNSA. The CDR3 consists of 13 residues. CDR3 in amino acids: CASSTGWGSPLHF. CDR3 coding DNA: TGTGCCAGCAGCACAGGGTGGGGTTCACCCCTCCACTTT.

The chain joins TRBV5-1 to TRBJ1-3; 8 positions agree with TRBD1. Per the germline V gene, CDR1 is SGHRS and CDR2 is YFSETQ. The CDR3 is 16 amino acids. Trimming removed 4 bases from V and 0 bases from J; junction bases left unmatched: 6. The chain's CDR3 is CASSRQGIDSGNTIYF. DNA for the CDR3: TGCGCCAGCAGCAGACAGGGGATAGACTCTGGAAACACCATATATTTT.

The chain links TRBV6-6 to TRBJ1-4, with D perhaps TRBD1 (6 bases). V gave up 8 bases and J gave up 7 bases, with 20 bases separating them. Germline loops: CDR1 MNHNY, CDR2 SVGAGI (reference sequence). This CDR3 spans 15 amino acids. Here the CDR3 reads CASATRQDRGEKLFF. In DNA, the CDR3 is TGTGCCAGCGCCACCAGACAGGATCGGGGTGAAAAACTGTTTTTT.

The chain links TRBV30 to TRBJ2-7; tentatively, D is TRBD2 (6 bases). Deletions cut 0 bases from V and 4 bases from J, with 7 bases between. CDR1 is GTSNPN and CDR2 is SVGIG in the germline V gene (reference sequence). The CDR3 runs 12 residues. The CDR3 sequence: CAWSVGRYEQYV. The CDR3 DNA sequence: TGTGCCTGGAGTGTAGGGAGGTACGAGCAGTACGTC.

The rearrangement links TRBV5-5 to TRBJ1-6, with D tentatively TRBD1 (5 bases). The V and J ends lost 0 bases and 9 bases respectively, with 10 bases between them. CDR1 is SGHKS, CDR2 YYEKEE, per germline (reference sequence). This CDR3 region has 14 residues. The CDR3 DNA sequence: TGTGCCAGCAGCTTGGACAGGCTGGGTTCACCCCTCCACTTT. Encoded protein: CASSLDRLGSPLHF.

The chain uses TRBV4-3 and TRBJ2-1; TRBD2 matches at 9 bases. The CDR3 is 16 residues long. Germline V gene data show CDR1 as LGHNA and CDR2 as YSLEER. J lost 3 bases, V lost 0 bases, and 3 bases had no gene match. In nucleotides, the CDR3 is TGCGCCAGCAGCCAAGAGCTAGCGGGATACTACAATGAGCAGTTCTTC. Protein product: CASSQELAGYYNEQFF.

The CDR3 sequence is CASSAHQREGHETQYF. CDR3 in DNA: TGTGCCAGCAGCGCCCATCAAAGGGAGGGCCACGAGACCCAGTACTTC. The chain links TRBV9 to TRBJ2-5; TRBD2 aligns across 7 bases. There are 16 residues in the CDR3. Germline V lookup: CDR1 SGDLS, CDR2 YYNGEE. The V segment lost 3 bases and the J segment 5 bases; nucleotides outside the gene matches: 13.

The chain recombines TRBV2 with TRBJ1-2, with a tentative D call TRBD1 (6 bases). V shed 3 bases and J shed 7 bases, with 12 bases lying between them. The germline CDR1 and CDR2 sequences are SNHLY and FYNNEI. The CDR3 contains 13 residues. CDR3 in amino acids: CASSEQGMGGYTF. CDR3 nucleotides: TGTGCCAGCAGTGAGCAGGGGATGGGTGGCTACACCTTC.

The chain has TRBV6-5 and TRBJ1-1; D may be TRBD1 (5 bases). V shed 0 bases and J shed 0 bases, with 8 bases lying between them. The germline V gene encodes CDR1 MNHEY and CDR2 SVGAGI. The CDR3 extends over 15 amino acids. CDR3 nucleotides: TGTGCCAGCAGTTACTCGAGACAGATGAACACTGAAGCTTTCTTT. Its translation: CASSYSRQMNTEAFF.